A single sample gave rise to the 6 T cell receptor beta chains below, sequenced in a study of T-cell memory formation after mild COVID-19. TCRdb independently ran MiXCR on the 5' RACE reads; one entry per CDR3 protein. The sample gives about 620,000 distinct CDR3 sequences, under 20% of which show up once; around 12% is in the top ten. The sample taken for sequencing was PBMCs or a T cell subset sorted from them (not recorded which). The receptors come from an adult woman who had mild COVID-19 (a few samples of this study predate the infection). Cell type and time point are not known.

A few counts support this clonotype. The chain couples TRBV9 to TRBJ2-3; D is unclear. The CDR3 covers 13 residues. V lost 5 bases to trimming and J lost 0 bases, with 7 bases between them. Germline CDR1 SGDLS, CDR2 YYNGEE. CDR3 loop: CASSQVSTDTQYF. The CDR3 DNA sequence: TGTGCCAGCAGTCAGGTTAGCACAGATACGCAGTATTTT.

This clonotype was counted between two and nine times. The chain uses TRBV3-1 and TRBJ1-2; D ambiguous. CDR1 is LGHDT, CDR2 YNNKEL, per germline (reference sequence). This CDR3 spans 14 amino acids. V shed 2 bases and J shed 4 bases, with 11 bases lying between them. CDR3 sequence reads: CASSQYFGSYGYTF. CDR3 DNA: TGTGCCAGCAGCCAATACTTCGGGAGCTATGGCTACACCTTC. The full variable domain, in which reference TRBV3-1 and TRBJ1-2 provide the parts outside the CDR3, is DTAVSQTPKYLVTQMGNDKSIKCEQNLGHDTMYWYKQDSKKFLKIMFSYNNKELIINETVPNRFSPKSPDKAHLNLHINSLELGDSAVYFCASSQYFGSYGYTFGSGTRLTVV.

In DNA, the CDR3 is TGCGCCAGCAGTATTGTACCAACCCGGGACTCCTCCTACAATGAGCAGTTCTTC. Translated: CASSIVPTRDSSYNEQFF. V and J are TRBV5-1 and TRBJ2-1; TRBD2 is a possible D gene (6 bases). Germline values: CDR1 SGHRS, CDR2 YFSETQ. This CDR3 is 18 amino acids long. With 5 bases removed from V and 0 bases from J, the gap between germline ends came to 21 bases.

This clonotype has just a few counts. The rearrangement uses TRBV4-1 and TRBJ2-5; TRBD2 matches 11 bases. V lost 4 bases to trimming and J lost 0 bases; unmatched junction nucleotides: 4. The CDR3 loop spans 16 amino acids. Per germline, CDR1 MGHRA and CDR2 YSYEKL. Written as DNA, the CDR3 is TGCGCCAGCAGCCCGGGACTAGCGGCGTACCAAGAGACCCAGTACTTC. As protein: CASSPGLAAYQETQYF.

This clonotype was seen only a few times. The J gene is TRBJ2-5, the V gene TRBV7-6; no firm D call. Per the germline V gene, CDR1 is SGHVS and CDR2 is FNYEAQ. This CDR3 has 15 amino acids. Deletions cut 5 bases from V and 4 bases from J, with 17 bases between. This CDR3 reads CASSAAGPLSETQYF. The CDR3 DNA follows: TGTGCCAGCAGCGCCGCCGGGCCCCTTTCAGAGACCCAGTACTTC.

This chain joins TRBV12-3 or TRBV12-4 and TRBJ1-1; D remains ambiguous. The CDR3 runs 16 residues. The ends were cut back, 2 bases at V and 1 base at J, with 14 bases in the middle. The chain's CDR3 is CASSLRSWEANTEAFF. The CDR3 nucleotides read TGTGCCAGCAGTTTACGGTCATGGGAGGCGAACACTGAAGCTTTCTTT.